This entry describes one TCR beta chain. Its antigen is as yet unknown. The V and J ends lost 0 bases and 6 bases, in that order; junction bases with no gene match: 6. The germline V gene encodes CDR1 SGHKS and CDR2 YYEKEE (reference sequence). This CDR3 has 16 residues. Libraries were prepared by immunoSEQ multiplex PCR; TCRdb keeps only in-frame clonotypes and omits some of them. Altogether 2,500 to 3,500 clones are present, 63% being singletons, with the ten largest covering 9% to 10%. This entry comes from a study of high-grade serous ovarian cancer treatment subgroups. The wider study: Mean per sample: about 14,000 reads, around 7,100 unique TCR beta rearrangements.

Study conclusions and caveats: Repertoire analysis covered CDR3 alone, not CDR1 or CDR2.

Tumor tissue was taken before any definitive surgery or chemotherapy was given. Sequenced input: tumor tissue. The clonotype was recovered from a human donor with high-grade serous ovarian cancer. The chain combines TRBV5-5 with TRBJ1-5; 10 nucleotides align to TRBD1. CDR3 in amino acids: CASSLDATGGGQPQHF. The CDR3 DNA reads TGTGCCAGCAGCTTGGACGCGACAGGGGGCGGTCAGCCCCAGCATTTT.